Below are 16 T cell receptor beta chains sequenced from a single sample in a study of Ad26.COV2.S vaccination and SARS-CoV-2 variants (dated by TCRdb to 2020 to 2023). Library creation used the immunoSEQ multiplex PCR assay. In TCRdb, the immuneACCESS table is reduced to in-frame sequences with V and J assigned. These tables do not hold every clone; where another copy was compared, an unresolved V gene accounts for under half, and the others remain unexplained. In this sample the table shows around 450,000 clones, roughly nine tenths of which occur a single time. The ten largest clones add up to about 2.5% of the sample. This specimen's treatment or condition label, per the study, means: roughly 19 received Ad26.COV2.S at low or high dose, single or two shots; 5 received placebo; per-sample allocation not given. For vaccine and placebo recipients, repertoires were sequenced using samples collected on day 63 after the first injection.

The source material was peripheral blood, sampled in a trial of Ad26.COV2.S vaccine versus placebo. These receptors all stem from a person aged 18-65 years who received the Ad26.COV2.S COVID-19 vaccine or a placebo.

The chain couples TRBV29-1 to TRBJ1-1, with D tentatively TRBD1 (6 bases). Between the trimmed V and J ends, which lost 4 bases and 5 bases, there was a span of 17 bases. Germline V lookup: CDR1 SQVTM, CDR2 ANQGSEA. The length of the CDR3 is 14 residues. The CDR3 region has the DNA TGCAGCGTTGTATGGGGAGGGGGAAAAACTGAAGCTTTCTTT. It codes for CSVVWGGGKTEAFF.

This clone came up once. J is TRBJ2-7 and V is TRBV27; 8 bases map to TRBD1. This CDR3 comprises 16 residues. Per the germline V gene, CDR1 is MNHEY and CDR2 is SMNVEV (reference sequence). The trim removed 0 bases at V and 3 bases at J, leaving 7 bases unmatched. The CDR3 sequence: CASSLSRGTGSYEQYF. The CDR3, as DNA: TGTGCCAGCAGTTTATCTAGGGGGACAGGAAGCTACGAGCAGTACTTC.

The chain couples TRBV20-1 to TRBJ2-4; 8 nucleotides match TRBD2. J lost 0 bases, V lost 3 bases, and 4 bases had no gene match. Germline CDR1 is DFQATT and CDR2 is SNEGSKA (reference sequence). The length of the CDR3 is 15 residues. The CDR3 coding sequence is TGCAGTGCTAGTCAGCGGGGGCTAGCCAAAAACATTCAGTACTTC. Its protein is CSASQRGLAKNIQYF.

The rearrangement links TRBV7-9 to TRBJ2-1, with no clear D. Per the germline V gene, CDR1 is SEHNR and CDR2 is FQNEAQ (reference sequence). The CDR3 totals 16 residues. Trimming pared 5 bases from V and 0 bases from J, leaving 14 bases between. The CDR3 DNA reads TGTGCCAGCAGCCCCCATGACTCCCTCTCCTACAATGAGCAGTTCTTC. Amino acid sequence: CASSPHDSLSYNEQFF.

The rearrangement links TRBV2 to TRBJ2-1; D remains unclear. Trimming removed 0 bases from V and 13 bases from J, with 7 bases in between. Germline V gene sequence: CDR1 SNHLY, CDR2 FYNNEI. The CDR3 is 11 residues long. CDR3 in amino acids: CASSEAPSQFF. The CDR3 DNA sequence: TGTGCCAGCAGTGAAGCACCTAGTCAGTTCTTC.

CDR3 sequence: CASSPSIMAGLTGELFF. The CDR3 DNA is TGTGCCAGCTCACCAAGTATAATGGCAGGGTTGACCGGGGAGCTGTTTTTT. V is TRBV18 and J is TRBJ2-2; D perhaps matches TRBD1 (5 bases). This CDR3 is 17 amino acids long. The V gene's germline CDR1 is KGHSH and CDR2 LQKENI. V lost 2 bases, J lost 5 bases, and 18 bases lay in between.

This clone has just one count. The chain combines TRBV5-1 with TRBJ2-5; 8 bases fit TRBD1. The length of the CDR3 is 17 residues. Germline V gene lookup returns CDR1 SGHRS and CDR2 YFSETQ. Trimming at V came to 1 base and at J to 2 bases, leaving 10 bases not matched to a gene. CDR3 amino acids: CASSLQRGTGGQETQYF. In nucleotides, the CDR3 is TGCGCCAGCAGCTTGCAGCGCGGCACAGGGGGTCAAGAGACCCAGTACTTC. The whole variable domain, remainder taken from reference TRBV5-1 and TRBJ2-5, is KAGVTQTPRYLIKTRGQQVTLSCSPISGHRSVSWYQQTPGQGLQFLFEYFSETQRNKGNFPGRFSGRQFSNSRSEMNVSTLELGDSALYLCASSLQRGTGGQETQYFGPGTRLLVL.

V and J are TRBV11-2 and TRBJ2-5; 8 bases align to TRBD1. The CDR3 sequence is 14 residues long. Germline assignment: CDR1 SGHAT and CDR2 FQNNGV. The trim removed 5 bases at V and 2 bases at J, leaving 4 bases unmatched. In DNA form, the CDR3 reads TGTGCCAGCAGCGTAAACAGGGGGCAAGAGACCCAGTACTTC. Translation gives CASSVNRGQETQYF. Using reference TRBV11-2 and TRBJ2-5 for the parts outside the CDR3, the full variable domain is EAGVAQSPRYKIIEKRQSVAFWCNPISGHATLYWYQQILGQGPKLLIQFQNNGVVDDSQLPKDRFSAERLKGVDSTLKIQPAKLEDSAVYLCASSVNRGQETQYFGPGTRLLVL.

The J gene is TRBJ2-3, the V gene TRBV27; D not resolved. The CDR3 is 12 residues long. Germline V CDR1 and CDR2: MNHEY, SMNVEV (reference sequence). V lost 6 bases to trimming and J lost 2 bases, with 6 bases between them. The CDR3 DNA reads TGTGCCAGCAGCCGGACCACAGATACGCAGTATTTT. The encoded protein is CASSRTTDTQYF.

The rearrangement joins TRBV5-4 to TRBJ1-4; possibly TRBD1 for D (6 bases). The V gene lost 4 bases and the J gene lost 5 bases, with 18 bases spanning the gap. This CDR3 spans 16 amino acids. The V gene's germline CDR1 is SGHNT and CDR2 YYREEE (reference sequence). CDR3 sequence reads: CASSRRTDRPNEKLFF. The CDR3 region has the DNA TGTGCCAGCAGCCGTCGGACAGACAGGCCGAATGAAAAACTGTTTTTT. Combining the CDR3 with reference TRBV5-4 and TRBJ1-4 gives the whole variable domain ETGVTQSPTHLIKTRGQQVTLRCSSQSGHNTVSWYQQALGQGPQFIFQYYREEENGRGNFPPRFSGLQFPNYSSELNVNALELDDSALYLCASSRRTDRPNEKLFFGSGTQLSVL.

The V call is TRBV19, the J call TRBJ1-2; D remains ambiguous. Per the germline V gene, CDR1 is LNHDA and CDR2 is SQIVND (reference sequence). The V and J ends lost 5 bases and 1 base respectively, with 14 bases between them. This CDR3 is built from 15 residues. As DNA, the CDR3 is TGTGCCAGTAGTCTTGTTTTCCGGTATAACTATGGCTACACCTTC. Its protein is CASSLVFRYNYGYTF. The whole variable domain, remainder taken from reference TRBV19 and TRBJ1-2, is DGGITQSPKYLFRKEGQNVTLSCEQNLNHDAMYWYRQDPGQGLRLIYYSQIVNDFQKGDIAEGYSVSREKKESFPLTVTSAQKNPTAFYLCASSLVFRYNYGYTFGSGTRLTVV.

This sequence joins TRBV5-1 and TRBJ2-2; D unclear. V lost 5 bases and J 6 bases, leaving 17 bases between the germline ends. The CDR3 length is 15 residues. Germline CDR1 is SGHRS and CDR2 is YFSETQ. The CDR3 loop is CASSKGLGGAGELFF. DNA for the CDR3: TGCGCCAGCAGTAAAGGGTTGGGTGGCGCCGGGGAGCTGTTTTTT.

In its sample, this clone was seen a few times. This chain connects TRBV6-6 to TRBJ1-3; D is uncertain. Germline V gene data show CDR1 as MNHNY and CDR2 as SVGAGI (reference sequence). The CDR3 is 14 residues long. V lost 2 bases, J lost 1 base, and 6 bases lay in between. The DNA of the CDR3 is TGTGCCAGCAGTTACGGAGGATCTGGAAACACCATATATTTT. This translates into CASSYGGSGNTIYF.

V and J are TRBV19 and TRBJ1-1; D is unclear. There are 13 residues in the CDR3. Trimming cost V 7 bases and J 4 bases, with 13 bases left between them. Germline V gene sequence: CDR1 LNHDA, CDR2 SQIVND (reference sequence). DNA for the CDR3: TGTGCCAGTATGTCGGGTTATAGCACTGAAGCTTTCTTT. Translating gives CASMSGYSTEAFF.

The chain joins TRBV29-1 to TRBJ2-7; maybe TRBD2 (5 bases). The CDR3 is made up of 13 amino acids. V lost 4 bases to trimming and J lost 3 bases, with 13 bases between them. Germline CDR1 and CDR2: SQVTM and ANQGSEA. The CDR3 region is CSVVDGDVYEQYF. For the CDR3, the DNA is TGCAGCGTTGTTGACGGGGATGTCTACGAGCAGTACTTC.

The chain combines TRBV6-1 with TRBJ1-2; D remains ambiguous. The germline gives CDR1 MNHNS, CDR2 SASEGT. The CDR3 runs to 12 residues. With 5 bases removed from V and 8 bases from J, the gap between germline ends came to 12 bases. The CDR3 loop is CASSRTVAGYTF. The CDR3 nucleotides read TGTGCCAGCAGTAGGACGGTCGCAGGCTACACCTTC.